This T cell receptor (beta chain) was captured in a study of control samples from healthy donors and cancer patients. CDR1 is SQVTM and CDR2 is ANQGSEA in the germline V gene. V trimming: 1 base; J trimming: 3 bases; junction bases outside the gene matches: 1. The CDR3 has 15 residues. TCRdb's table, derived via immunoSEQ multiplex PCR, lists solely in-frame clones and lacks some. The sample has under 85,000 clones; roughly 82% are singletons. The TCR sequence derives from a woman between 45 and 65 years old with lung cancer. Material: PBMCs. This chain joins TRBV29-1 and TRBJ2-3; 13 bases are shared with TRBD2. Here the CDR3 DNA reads TGCAGCGTTGAAGGGACTAGCGGGGGTACAGATACGCAGTATTTT. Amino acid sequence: CSVEGTSGGTDTQYF.